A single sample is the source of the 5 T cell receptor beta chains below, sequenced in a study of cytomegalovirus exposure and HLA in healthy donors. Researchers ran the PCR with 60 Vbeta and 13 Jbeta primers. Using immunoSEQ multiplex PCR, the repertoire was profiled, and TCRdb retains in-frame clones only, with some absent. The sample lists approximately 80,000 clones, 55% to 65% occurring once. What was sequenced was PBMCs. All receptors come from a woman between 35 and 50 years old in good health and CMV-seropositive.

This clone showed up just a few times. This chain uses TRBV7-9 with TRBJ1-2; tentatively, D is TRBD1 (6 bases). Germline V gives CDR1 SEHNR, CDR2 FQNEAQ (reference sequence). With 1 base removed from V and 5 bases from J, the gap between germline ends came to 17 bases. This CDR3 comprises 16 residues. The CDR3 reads CASSLVFGGAGYGYTF. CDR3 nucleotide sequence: TGTGCCAGCAGCTTAGTTTTCGGGGGGGCCGGGTATGGCTACACCTTC.

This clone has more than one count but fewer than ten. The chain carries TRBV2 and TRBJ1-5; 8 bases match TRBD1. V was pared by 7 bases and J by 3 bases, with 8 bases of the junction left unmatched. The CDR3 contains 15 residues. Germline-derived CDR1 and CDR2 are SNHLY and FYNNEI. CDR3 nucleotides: TGTGCCAGCATTCCGGACAGGGCACCCAATCAGCCCCAGCATTTT. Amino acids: CASIPDRAPNQPQHF.

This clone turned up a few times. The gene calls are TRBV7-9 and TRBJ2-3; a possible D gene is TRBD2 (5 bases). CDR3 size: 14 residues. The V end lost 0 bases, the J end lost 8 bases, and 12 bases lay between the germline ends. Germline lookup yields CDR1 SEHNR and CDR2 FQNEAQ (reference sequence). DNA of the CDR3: TGTGCCAGCAGCTTAGCGCGGCTAGCTGCTACGCAGTATTTT. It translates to CASSLARLAATQYF.

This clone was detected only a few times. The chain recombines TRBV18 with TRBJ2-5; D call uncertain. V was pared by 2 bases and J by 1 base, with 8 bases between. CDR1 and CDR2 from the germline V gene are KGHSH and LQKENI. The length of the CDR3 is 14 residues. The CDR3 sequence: CASSPNTAQETQYF. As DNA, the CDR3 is TGTGCCAGCTCACCAAACACAGCCCAAGAGACCCAGTACTTC.

Here the CDR3 reads CASSDPDLTGRYGYTF. CDR3 coding DNA: TGTGCCAGCAGTGACCCAGACCTTACAGGACGCTATGGCTACACCTTC. This rearrangement joins TRBV6-1 to TRBJ1-2; the D gene is possibly TRBD1 (5 bases). Germline assignment: CDR1 MNHNS and CDR2 SASEGT. The V gene lost 3 bases and the J gene lost 4 bases, with 18 bases spanning the gap. CDR3 length equals 16 residues.